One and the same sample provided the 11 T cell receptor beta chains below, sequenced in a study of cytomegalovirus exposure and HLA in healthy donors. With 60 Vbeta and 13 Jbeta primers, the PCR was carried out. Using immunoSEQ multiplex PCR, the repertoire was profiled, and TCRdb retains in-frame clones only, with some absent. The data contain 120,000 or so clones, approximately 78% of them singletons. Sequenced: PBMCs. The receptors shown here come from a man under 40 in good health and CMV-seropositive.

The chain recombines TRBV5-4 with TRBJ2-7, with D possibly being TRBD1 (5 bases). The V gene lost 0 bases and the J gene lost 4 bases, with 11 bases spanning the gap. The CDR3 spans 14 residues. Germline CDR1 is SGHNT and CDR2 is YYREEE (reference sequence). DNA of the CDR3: TGTGCCAGCAGCTTGGTTCAGGGCGCGTACGAGCAGTACTTC. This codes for CASSLVQGAYEQYF. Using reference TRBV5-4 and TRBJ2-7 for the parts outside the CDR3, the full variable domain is ETGVTQSPTHLIKTRGQQVTLRCSSQSGHNTVSWYQQALGQGPQFIFQYYREEENGRGNFPPRFSGLQFPNYSSELNVNALELDDSALYLCASSLVQGAYEQYFGPGTRLTVT.

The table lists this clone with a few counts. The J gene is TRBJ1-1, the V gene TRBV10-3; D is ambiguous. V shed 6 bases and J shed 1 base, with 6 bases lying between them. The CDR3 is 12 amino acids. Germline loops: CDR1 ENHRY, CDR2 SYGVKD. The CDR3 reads CAISRGNTEAFF. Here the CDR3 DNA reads TGTGCCATCAGCCGAGGGAACACTGAAGCTTTCTTT.

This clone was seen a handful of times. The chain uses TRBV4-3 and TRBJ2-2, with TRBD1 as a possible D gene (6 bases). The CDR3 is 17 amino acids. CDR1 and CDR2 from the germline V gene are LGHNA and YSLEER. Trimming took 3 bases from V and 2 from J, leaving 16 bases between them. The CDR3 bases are TGCGCCAGCAGCCACGCCCTGGACAGTATAAACACCGGGGAGCTGTTTTTT. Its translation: CASSHALDSINTGELFF.

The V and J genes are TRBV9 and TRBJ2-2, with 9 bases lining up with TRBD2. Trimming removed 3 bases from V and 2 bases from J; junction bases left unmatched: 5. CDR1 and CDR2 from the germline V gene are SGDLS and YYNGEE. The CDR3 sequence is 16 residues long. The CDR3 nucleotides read TGTGCCAGCAGCGGCGGACTAGCGCAAAACACCGGGGAGCTGTTTTTT. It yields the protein CASSGGLAQNTGELFF.

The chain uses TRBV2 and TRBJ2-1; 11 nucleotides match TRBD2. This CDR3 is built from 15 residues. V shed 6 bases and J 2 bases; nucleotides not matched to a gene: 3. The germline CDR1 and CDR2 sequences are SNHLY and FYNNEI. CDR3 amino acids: CASRVAGGPYNEQFF. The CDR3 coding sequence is TGTGCCAGCAGGGTAGCGGGAGGGCCCTACAATGAGCAGTTCTTC.

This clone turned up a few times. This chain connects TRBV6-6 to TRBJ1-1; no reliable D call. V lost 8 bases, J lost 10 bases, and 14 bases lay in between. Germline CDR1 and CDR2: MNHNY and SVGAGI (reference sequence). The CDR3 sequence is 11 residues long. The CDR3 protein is CASRRGLGAFF. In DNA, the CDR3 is TGTGCCAGCCGCAGAGGGCTTGGAGCTTTCTTT.

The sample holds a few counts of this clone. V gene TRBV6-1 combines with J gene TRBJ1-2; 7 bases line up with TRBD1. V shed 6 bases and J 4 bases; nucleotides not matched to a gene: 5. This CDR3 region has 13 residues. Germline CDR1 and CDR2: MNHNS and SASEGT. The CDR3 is CASSTGQPYGYTF. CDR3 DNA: TGTGCCAGCAGCACGGGACAGCCCTATGGCTACACCTTC.

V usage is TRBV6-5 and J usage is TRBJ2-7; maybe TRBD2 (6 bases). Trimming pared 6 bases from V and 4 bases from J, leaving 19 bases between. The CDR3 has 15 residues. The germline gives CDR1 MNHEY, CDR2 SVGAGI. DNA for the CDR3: TGTGCCAGCAGCCGACCCGGAGGGGTCGGGTACGAGCAGTACTTC. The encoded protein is CASSRPGGVGYEQYF.

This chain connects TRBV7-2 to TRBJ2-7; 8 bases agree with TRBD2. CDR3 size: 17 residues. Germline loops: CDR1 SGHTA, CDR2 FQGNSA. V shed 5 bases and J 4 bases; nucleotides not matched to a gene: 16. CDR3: CASSIWLGLAGSYEQYF. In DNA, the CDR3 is TGTGCCAGCAGCATTTGGCTGGGGCTAGCGGGCTCATACGAGCAGTACTTC.

CDR3 DNA: TGTGCCAGCAGTTACTCGATTGTAGGCCCAGGAACTGAAGCTTTCTTT. Translated: CASSYSIVGPGTEAFF. This chain connects TRBV6-5 to TRBJ1-1, with unresolved D. V lost 0 bases to trimming and J lost 5 bases, with 16 bases between them. Germline assignment: CDR1 MNHEY and CDR2 SVGAGI. The CDR3 spans 16 residues.

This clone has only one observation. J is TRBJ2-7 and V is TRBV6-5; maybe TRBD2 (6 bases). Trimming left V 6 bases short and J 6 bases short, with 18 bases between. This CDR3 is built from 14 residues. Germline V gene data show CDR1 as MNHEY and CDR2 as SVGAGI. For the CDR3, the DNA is TGTGCCAGCAGCAATAGCGGATCCTGGGGCGAGCAGTACTTC. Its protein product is CASSNSGSWGEQYF.